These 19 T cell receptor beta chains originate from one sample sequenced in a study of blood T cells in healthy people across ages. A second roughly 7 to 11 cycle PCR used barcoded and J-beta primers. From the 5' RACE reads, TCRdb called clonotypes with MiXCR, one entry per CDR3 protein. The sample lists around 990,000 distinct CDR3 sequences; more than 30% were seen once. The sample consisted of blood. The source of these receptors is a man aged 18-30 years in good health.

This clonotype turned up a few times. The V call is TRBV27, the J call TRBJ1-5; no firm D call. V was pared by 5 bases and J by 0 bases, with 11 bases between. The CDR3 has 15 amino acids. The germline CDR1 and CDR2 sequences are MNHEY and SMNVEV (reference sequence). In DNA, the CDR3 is TGTGCCAGCAGTCGACAATCAGATAGCAATCAGCCCCAGCATTTT. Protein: CASSRQSDSNQPQHF.

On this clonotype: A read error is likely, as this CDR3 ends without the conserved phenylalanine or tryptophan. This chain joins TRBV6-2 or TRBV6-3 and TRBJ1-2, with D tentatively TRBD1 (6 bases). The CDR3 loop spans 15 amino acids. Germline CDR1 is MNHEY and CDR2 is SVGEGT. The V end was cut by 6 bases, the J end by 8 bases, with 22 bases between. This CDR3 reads CASSPLGTYRHGYTY. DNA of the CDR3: TGTGCCAGCAGCCCCCTCGGGACATACCGGCACGGCTACACCTAC.

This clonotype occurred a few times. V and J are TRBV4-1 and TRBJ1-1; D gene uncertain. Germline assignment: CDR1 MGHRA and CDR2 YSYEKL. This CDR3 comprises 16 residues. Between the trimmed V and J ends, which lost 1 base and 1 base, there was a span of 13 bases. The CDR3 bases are TGCGCCAGCAGCCAAGTAAGTGGATCGGAGAACACTGAAGCTTTCTTT. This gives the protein CASSQVSGSENTEAFF.

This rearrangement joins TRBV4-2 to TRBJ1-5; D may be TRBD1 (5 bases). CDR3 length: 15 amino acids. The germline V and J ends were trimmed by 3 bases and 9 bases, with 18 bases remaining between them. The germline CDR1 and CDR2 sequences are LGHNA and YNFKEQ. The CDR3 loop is CASSQGDGSRLPQHF. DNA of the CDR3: TGTGCCAGCAGCCAGGGGGACGGCTCGAGACTGCCCCAGCATTTT.

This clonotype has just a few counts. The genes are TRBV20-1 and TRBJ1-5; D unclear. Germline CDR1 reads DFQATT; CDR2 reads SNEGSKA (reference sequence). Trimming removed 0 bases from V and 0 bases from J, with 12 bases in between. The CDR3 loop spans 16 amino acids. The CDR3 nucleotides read TGCAGTGCTAGAGATGGCGGCCGGGTTAGCAATCAGCCCCAGCATTTT. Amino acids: CSARDGGRVSNQPQHF.

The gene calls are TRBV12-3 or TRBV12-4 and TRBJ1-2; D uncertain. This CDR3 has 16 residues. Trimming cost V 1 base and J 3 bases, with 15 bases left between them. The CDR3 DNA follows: TGTGCCAGCAGTTTAGGGGCTCGTGGCGACTACTATGGCTACACCTTC. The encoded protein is CASSLGARGDYYGYTF.

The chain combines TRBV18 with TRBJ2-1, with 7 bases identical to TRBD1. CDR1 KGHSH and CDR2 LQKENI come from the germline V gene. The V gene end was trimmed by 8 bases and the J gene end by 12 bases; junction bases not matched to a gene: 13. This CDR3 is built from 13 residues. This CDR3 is CASLNLTGSRQFF. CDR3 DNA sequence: TGTGCCAGCCTTAACCTGACAGGGTCTAGGCAGTTCTTC.

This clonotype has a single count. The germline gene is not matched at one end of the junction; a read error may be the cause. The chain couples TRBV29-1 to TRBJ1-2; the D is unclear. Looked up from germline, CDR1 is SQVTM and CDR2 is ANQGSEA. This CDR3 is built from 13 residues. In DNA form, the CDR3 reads TGCAGCGTTGGAGCTAGGACTAACTATGGCTGCACCTTC. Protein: CSVGARTNYGCTF.

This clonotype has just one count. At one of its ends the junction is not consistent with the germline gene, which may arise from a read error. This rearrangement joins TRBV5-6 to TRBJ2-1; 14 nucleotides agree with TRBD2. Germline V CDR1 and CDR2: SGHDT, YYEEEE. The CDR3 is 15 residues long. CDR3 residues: CVSSFGTSGGNRQFF. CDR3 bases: TGTGTCAGCAGCTTTGGGACTAGCGGGGGTAATAGGCAGTTCTTC.

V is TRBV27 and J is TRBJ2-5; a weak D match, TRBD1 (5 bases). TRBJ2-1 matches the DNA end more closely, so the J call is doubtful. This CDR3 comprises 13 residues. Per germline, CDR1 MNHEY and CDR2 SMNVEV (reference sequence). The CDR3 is CASSKQEQETQFF. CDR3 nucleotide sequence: TGTGCCAGCAGTAAACAGGAGCAAGAGACCCAGTTCTTC.

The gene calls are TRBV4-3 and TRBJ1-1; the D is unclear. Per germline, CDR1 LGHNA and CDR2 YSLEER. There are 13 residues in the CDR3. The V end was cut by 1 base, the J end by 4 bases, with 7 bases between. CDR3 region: CASSQVQSTEAFF. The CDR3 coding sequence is TGCGCCAGCAGCCAAGTTCAGAGCACTGAAGCTTTCTTT.

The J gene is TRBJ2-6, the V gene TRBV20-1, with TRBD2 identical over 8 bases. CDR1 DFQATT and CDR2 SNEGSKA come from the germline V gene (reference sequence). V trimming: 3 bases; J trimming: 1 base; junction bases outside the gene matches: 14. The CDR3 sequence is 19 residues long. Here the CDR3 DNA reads TGCAGTGCTAGTGGTGGAGAGCGGGGGTTTCAGTCTGGGGCCAACGTCCTGACTTTC. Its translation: CSASGGERGFQSGANVLTF.

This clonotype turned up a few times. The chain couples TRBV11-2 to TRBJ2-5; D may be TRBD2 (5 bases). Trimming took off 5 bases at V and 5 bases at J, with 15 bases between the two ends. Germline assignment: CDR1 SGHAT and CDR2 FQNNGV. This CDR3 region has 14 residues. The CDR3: CASSPELVTETQYF. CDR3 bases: TGTGCCAGCAGCCCGGAACTAGTGACGGAGACCCAGTACTTC.

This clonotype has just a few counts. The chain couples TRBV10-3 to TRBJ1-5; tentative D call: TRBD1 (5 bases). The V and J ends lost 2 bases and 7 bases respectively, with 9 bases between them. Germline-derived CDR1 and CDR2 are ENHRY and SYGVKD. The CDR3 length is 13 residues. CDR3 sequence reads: CAISEGAKQPQHF. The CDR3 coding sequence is TGTGCCATCAGTGAGGGGGCAAAACAGCCCCAGCATTTT.

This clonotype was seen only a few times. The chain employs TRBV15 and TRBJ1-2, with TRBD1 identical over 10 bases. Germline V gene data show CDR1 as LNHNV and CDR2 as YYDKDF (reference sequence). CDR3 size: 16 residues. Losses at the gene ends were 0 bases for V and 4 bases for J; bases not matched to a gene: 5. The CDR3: CATSRDWTGGAYGYTF. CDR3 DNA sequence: TGTGCCACCAGCAGAGATTGGACAGGGGGGGCCTATGGCTACACCTTC.

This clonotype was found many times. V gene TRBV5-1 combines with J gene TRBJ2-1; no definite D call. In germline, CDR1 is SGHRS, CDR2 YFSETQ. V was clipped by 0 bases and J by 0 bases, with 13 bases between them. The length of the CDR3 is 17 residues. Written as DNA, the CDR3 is TGCGCCAGCAGCTTGGGACCCCAGAAAAGCTCCTACAATGAGCAGTTCTTC. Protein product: CASSLGPQKSSYNEQFF. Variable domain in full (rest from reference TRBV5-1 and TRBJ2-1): KAGVTQTPRYLIKTRGQQVTLSCSPISGHRSVSWYQQTPGQGLQFLFEYFSETQRNKGNFPGRFSGRQFSNSRSEMNVSTLELGDSALYLCASSLGPQKSSYNEQFFGPGTRLTVL.

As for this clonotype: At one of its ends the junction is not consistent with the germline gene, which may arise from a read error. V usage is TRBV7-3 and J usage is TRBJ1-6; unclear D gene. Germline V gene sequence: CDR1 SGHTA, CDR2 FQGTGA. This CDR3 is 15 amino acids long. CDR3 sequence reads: CASSLSLDPNSPLHF. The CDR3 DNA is TGTGCCAGCAGTTTAAGTTTAGATCCGAATTCACCCCTCCACTTT.

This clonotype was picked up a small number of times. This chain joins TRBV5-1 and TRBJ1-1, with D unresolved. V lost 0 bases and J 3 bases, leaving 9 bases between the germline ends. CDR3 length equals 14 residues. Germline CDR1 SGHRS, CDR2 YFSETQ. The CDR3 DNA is TGCGCCAGCAGCTTGGATCCCTCTTACACTGAAGCTTTCTTT. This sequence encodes CASSLDPSYTEAFF.

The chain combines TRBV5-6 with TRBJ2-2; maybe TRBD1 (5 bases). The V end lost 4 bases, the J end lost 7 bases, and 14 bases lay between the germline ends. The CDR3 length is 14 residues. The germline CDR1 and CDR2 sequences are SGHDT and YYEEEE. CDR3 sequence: CASSQVQGGGELFF. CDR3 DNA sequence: TGTGCCAGCAGCCAGGTTCAGGGCGGCGGGGAGCTGTTTTTT.